The 8 T cell receptor beta chains reported below all come from one sample, sequenced in a study of regulatory T cells in long-lasting Graves disease. Described time point: persistent/refractory GD, antithyroid drugs over 5 years with positive TRAb. Making the TCR library involved RNA that had been extracted from PBMCs. Building of the TCR beta libraries involved iRepertoire HTBI primers and Arm-PCR of CDR3 regions. TCRdb re-called the multiplex PCR reads with MiXCR, one entry per CDR3 protein. The sample shows 300,000 to 500,000 distinct CDR3 sequences, less than 25% of them seen only once. Material: peripheral blood mononuclear cells (PBMCs), obtained when the disease was refractory, from a patient treated with antithyroid drugs. Receptors were obtained from a female donor with Graves disease.

This clonotype has ten or more counts. This chain uses TRBV28 with TRBJ1-5; the D gene is possibly TRBD1 (6 bases). CDR3 size: 15 residues. Trimming left V 6 bases short and J 2 bases short, with 14 bases between. CDR1 is MDHEN, CDR2 SYDVKM, per germline. CDR3 DNA sequence: TGTGCCAGCAGCGCACCGGGGGCCGGCAATCAGCCCCAGCATTTT. Its protein is CASSAPGAGNQPQHF.

This clonotype was counted only a few times. V gene TRBV19 combines with J gene TRBJ2-7, with 8 bases that match TRBD1. The CDR3 loop spans 15 amino acids. Germline assignment: CDR1 LNHDA and CDR2 SQIVND (reference sequence). Trimming took 5 bases from V and 5 from J; bases not matched to a gene: 11. The CDR3: CASSPRGQGPHEQYF. The CDR3 DNA follows: TGTGCCAGTAGTCCCCGAGGACAGGGACCCCACGAGCAGTACTTC.

This chain uses TRBV19 with TRBJ1-5; 8 bases map to TRBD1. The CDR3 sequence is 16 residues long. CDR1 and CDR2 from the germline V gene are LNHDA and SQIVND (reference sequence). V shed 10 bases, J shed 4 bases, and the junction held 15 bases outside the gene matches. The CDR3 protein is CATTGARGQGNQPQHF. The CDR3 bases are TGTGCCACAACAGGGGCCAGGGGGCAGGGAAATCAGCCCCAGCATTTT. The whole variable domain, filled in from reference TRBV19 and TRBJ1-5, reads DGGITQSPKYLFRKEGQNVTLSCEQNLNHDAMYWYRQDPGQGLRLIYYSQIVNDFQKGDIAEGYSVSREKKESFPLTVTSAQKNPTAFYLCATTGARGQGNQPQHFGDGTRLSIL.

This clonotype was counted at least ten times. The V gene is TRBV15, the J gene TRBJ1-5; D is perhaps TRBD1 (5 bases). The germline gives CDR1 LNHNV, CDR2 YYDKDF (reference sequence). This CDR3 has 13 residues. V gave up 0 bases and J gave up 9 bases, with 9 bases separating them. The CDR3 DNA follows: TGTGCCACCAGCAGAGATCAGGGCGGGCCCCAGCATTTT. Its protein is CATSRDQGGPQHF.

This clonotype was found many times. V and J are TRBV30 and TRBJ1-5; the match to TRBD1 covers 7 bases. Germline CDR1 is GTSNPN and CDR2 is SVGIG (reference sequence). The CDR3 spans 13 residues. V trimming: 0 bases; J trimming: 6 bases; junction bases outside the gene matches: 2. CDR3 nucleotide sequence: TGTGCCTGGAGTGTAGGGGGCTCTCAGCCCCAGCATTTT. Translated, it gives CAWSVGGSQPQHF.

This clonotype was counted a few times. The V and J genes are TRBV20-1 and TRBJ1-2; 8 nucleotides align to TRBD1. This CDR3 region has 16 residues. With 0 bases clipped from V and 3 bases from J, the junction kept 9 bases outside the gene matches. From germline, CDR1 is DFQATT and CDR2 SNEGSKA (reference sequence). CDR3 sequence reads: CSARDPGTGLHYGYTF. CDR3 sequence (DNA): TGCAGTGCTAGAGATCCTGGGACAGGACTACACTATGGCTACACCTTC.

The chain joins TRBV7-6 to TRBJ1-1; perhaps TRBD1 as D (5 bases). Germline V gene sequence: CDR1 SGHVS, CDR2 FNYEAQ. CDR3 length: 16 amino acids. V lost 1 base and J 1 base, leaving 13 bases between the germline ends. CDR3 in amino acids: CASSLGSGAANTEAFF. DNA for the CDR3: TGTGCCAGCAGCTTAGGGAGTGGGGCAGCGAACACTGAAGCTTTCTTT.

The chain combines TRBV27 with TRBJ1-5; D not certain. Germline assignment: CDR1 MNHEY and CDR2 SMNVEV (reference sequence). The length of the CDR3 is 13 residues. The V gene lost 3 bases and the J gene lost 3 bases, with 6 bases spanning the gap. The DNA for the CDR3 is TGTGCCAGCAGTTTCGACCACAATCAGCCCCAGCATTTT. Translation: CASSFDHNQPQHF.